The clone carrying this T cell receptor (beta chain) has at least ten counts. Germline CDR1 is DFQATT and CDR2 is SNEGSKA (reference sequence). Germline trimming cut 7 bases from V and 2 bases from J; bases unmatched to any gene: 6. The CDR3 consists of 14 residues. These data originate in a study of T cells in Graves' hyperthyroidism and ophthalmopathy. Amplification targeted TCR beta CDR3 regions from RNA transcripts. First-round RT-PCR of the TCR CDR3 relied on the HTBI primer set. MiXCR was run by TCRdb on the multiplex PCR reads, yielding one entry per CDR3 protein. The sample includes approximately 210,000 distinct CDR3 sequences, 17% seen only once; the top ten take approximately 50%.

Sequenced input: blood. The chain carries TRBV20-1 and TRBJ2-2, with 8 bases that match TRBD2. This receptor was obtained from a man aged 45 to 65 with Graves' hyperthyroidism. For the CDR3, the DNA is TGCAGTGTGGAGATAGCGGGAAACACCGGGGAGCTGTTTTTT. This sequence encodes CSVEIAGNTGELFF.